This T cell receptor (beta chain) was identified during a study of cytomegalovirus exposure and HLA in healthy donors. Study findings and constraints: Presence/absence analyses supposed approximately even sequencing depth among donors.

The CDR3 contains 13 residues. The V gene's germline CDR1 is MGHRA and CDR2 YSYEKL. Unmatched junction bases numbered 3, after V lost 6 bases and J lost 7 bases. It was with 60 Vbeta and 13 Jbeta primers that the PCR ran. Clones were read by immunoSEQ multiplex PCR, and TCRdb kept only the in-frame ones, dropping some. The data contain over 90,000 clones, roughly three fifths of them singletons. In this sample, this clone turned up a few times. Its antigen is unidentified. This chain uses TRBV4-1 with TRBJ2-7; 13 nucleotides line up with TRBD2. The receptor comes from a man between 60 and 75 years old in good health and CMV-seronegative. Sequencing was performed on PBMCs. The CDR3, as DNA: TGCGCCAGCAGTCCGGGACTAGCGGGAGAGCAGTACTTC. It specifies CASSPGLAGEQYF.